These 20 T cell receptor beta chains were sequenced from one sample in a study of immune evolution from preneoplasia to lung adenocarcinoma. Libraries were prepared by immunoSEQ multiplex PCR; TCRdb keeps only in-frame clonotypes and omits some of them. The sample carries 20,000 or so clones, around three quarters recorded once. Specimen: FFPE invasive lung adenocarcinoma tissue. The receptors here all came from a person aged 55 to 75 with lung adenocarcinoma.

The chain uses TRBV28 and TRBJ2-7; D is uncertain. V was trimmed by 6 bases and J by 0 bases, leaving 12 bases between them. Germline V gene sequence: CDR1 MDHEN, CDR2 SYDVKM. The CDR3 runs 14 residues. DNA of the CDR3: TGTGCCAGCAGGCCTGGGTCACACTCCTACGAGCAGTACTTC. Translated: CASRPGSHSYEQYF.

The chain joins TRBV9 to TRBJ2-3, with TRBD1 matching over 9 bases. This CDR3 is built from 16 residues. With V trimmed by 4 bases and J by 2 bases, 8 bases remained unmatched. Germline V CDR1 and CDR2: SGDLS, YYNGEE. This CDR3 is CASSTGTGQLTDTQYF. The CDR3 coding sequence is TGTGCCAGCAGCACAGGGACAGGGCAACTCACAGATACGCAGTATTTT.

The chain has TRBV4-2 and TRBJ1-4; 10 bases are shared with TRBD1. V shed 1 base, J shed 6 bases, and the junction held 11 bases outside the gene matches. Germline V gene data show CDR1 as LGHNA and CDR2 as YNFKEQ. The CDR3 extends over 18 amino acids. CDR3 in DNA: TGTGCCAGCAGCCAAGCGTTAGCGACAGGGGGCCTGGATGAAAAACTGTTTTTT. This translates into CASSQALATGGLDEKLFF.

The rearrangement links TRBV11-2 to TRBJ2-1; D unclear. V was pared by 7 bases and J by 7 bases, with 11 bases between. Germline lookup yields CDR1 SGHAT and CDR2 FQNNGV. This CDR3 region has 12 residues. In nucleotides, the CDR3 is TGTGCCAGCACCCTTAACCTGAATGAGCAGTTCTTC. Protein product: CASTLNLNEQFF.

The chain carries TRBV30 and TRBJ1-5; 7 nucleotides line up with TRBD1. The CDR3 is made up of 13 amino acids. J was trimmed by 7 bases and V by 1 base; bases with no gene match: 4. Germline values: CDR1 GTSNPN, CDR2 SVGIG (reference sequence). CDR3 in amino acids: CAWSGTGEQPQHF. In DNA form, the CDR3 reads TGTGCCTGGAGTGGAACAGGGGAGCAGCCCCAGCATTTT. Complete variable domain (other parts from reference TRBV30 and TRBJ1-5): SQTIHQWPATLVQPVGSPLSLECTVEGTSNPNLYWYRQAAGRGLQLLFYSVGIGQISSEVPQNLSASRPQDRQFILSSKKLLLSDSGFYLCAWSGTGEQPQHFGDGTRLSIL.

This clone was observed a single time. The chain uses TRBV14 and TRBJ2-7, with D perhaps being TRBD1 or TRBD2 (6 bases each). Germline CDR1 is SGHDN and CDR2 is FVKESK. V lost 1 base, J lost 4 bases, and 14 bases lay in between. The CDR3 length is 15 residues. CDR3 coding DNA: TGTGCCAGCAGCCAAGGGGGGGCAGTCCCGTACGAGCAGTACTTC. This codes for CASSQGGAVPYEQYF.

This chain joins TRBV7-9 and TRBJ2-7; perhaps TRBD2 as D (5 bases). Germline CDR1 and CDR2: SEHNR and FQNEAQ (reference sequence). The length of the CDR3 is 15 residues. Deletions cut 3 bases from V and 5 bases from J, with 17 bases between. The CDR3 here is CASSFSEAPEDEQYF. CDR3 coding DNA: TGTGCCAGCAGCTTTTCGGAGGCCCCGGAGGACGAGCAGTACTTC.

The chain has TRBV19 and TRBJ1-5; 7 bases map to TRBD1. Germline CDR1 LNHDA, CDR2 SQIVND (reference sequence). Germline trimming cut 6 bases from V and 5 bases from J; bases unmatched to any gene: 1. CDR3 length: 12 residues. CDR3 DNA sequence: TGTGCCAGTAGGACAGGGTATCAGCCCCAGCATTTT. This gives the protein CASRTGYQPQHF.

The chain combines TRBV18 with TRBJ1-5; 7 bases agree with TRBD1. CDR1 and CDR2 (germline): KGHSH, LQKENI. The CDR3 is 15 residues long. The V gene end was trimmed by 3 bases and the J gene end by 1 base; junction bases not matched to a gene: 3. The CDR3 coding sequence is TGTGCCAGCTCACCTGCCAGGGGGAGCAATCAGCCCCAGCATTTT. This codes for CASSPARGSNQPQHF.

This sequence joins TRBV12-2 and TRBJ1-1. TRBV12-2 constitutes a pseudogene. The length of the CDR3 is 14 residues. Written as DNA, the CDR3 is TGTGCAAGTCGCTTACCTCTTACGTATGAAGAAGCTTTCTTT. It codes for CASRLPLTYEEAFF.

V is TRBV7-6 and J is TRBJ2-2, with a possible D match to TRBD1 (6 bases). This CDR3 spans 16 amino acids. CDR1 SGHVS and CDR2 FNYEAQ come from the germline V gene. V lost 2 bases to trimming and J lost 4 bases, with 14 bases between them. The CDR3 here is CASSLMTGRATGELFF. The CDR3 nucleotides are TGTGCCAGCAGCTTAATGACAGGTCGAGCCACCGGGGAGCTGTTTTTT.

The chain has TRBV4-2 and TRBJ1-2; D perhaps matches TRBD1 (5 bases). The germline V and J ends were trimmed by 0 bases and 9 bases, with 8 bases remaining between them. Germline CDR1 LGHNA, CDR2 YNFKEQ. CDR3 length equals 12 residues. The CDR3 loop reads CASSQDGASYTF. Written as DNA, the CDR3 is TGTGCCAGCAGCCAAGATGGGGCCAGCTACACCTTC.

This clone was seen a handful of times. The chain couples TRBV28 to TRBJ2-7; TRBD1 matches 7 bases. CDR3 length equals 14 residues. The V gene end was trimmed by 7 bases and the J gene end by 2 bases; junction bases not matched to a gene: 8. The germline gives CDR1 MDHEN, CDR2 SYDVKM. The CDR3 region is CASTRGGQPYEQYF. CDR3 bases: TGTGCCAGCACTCGAGGGGGACAGCCCTACGAGCAGTACTTC. Full variable domain (remainder filled in from reference TRBV28 and TRBJ2-7): DVKVTQSSRYLVKRTGEKVFLECVQDMDHENMFWYRQDPGLGLRLIYFSYDVKMKEKGDIPEGYSVSREKKERFSLILESASTNQTSMYLCASTRGGQPYEQYFGPGTRLTVT.

This clone has a handful of counts. The chain uses TRBV28 and TRBJ1-3; D gene unclear. Trimming took off 7 bases at V and 0 bases at J, with 10 bases between the two ends. CDR1 and CDR2 (germline): MDHEN, SYDVKM. The CDR3 covers 14 residues. The CDR3 DNA follows: TGTGCCAGCAACGATCGGAACTCTGGAAACACCATATATTTT. Amino acids: CASNDRNSGNTIYF.

The V call is TRBV5-4, the J call TRBJ2-2; 9 bases align to TRBD2. V gave up 2 bases and J gave up 4 bases; unmatched junction bases: 3. Germline CDR1 and CDR2: SGHNT and YYREEE (reference sequence). The CDR3 covers 15 residues. The CDR3 spells CASSFATSGTGELFF. DNA for the CDR3: TGTGCCAGCAGCTTCGCGACTAGCGGCACCGGGGAGCTGTTTTTT.

The chain has TRBV6-1 and TRBJ2-7; 9 nucleotides agree with TRBD2. This CDR3 comprises 14 residues. Trimming cost V 4 bases and J 2 bases; bases outside gene matches: 3. From germline, CDR1 is MNHNS and CDR2 SASEGT. The CDR3 protein is CASSGLAVPYEQYF. The CDR3 DNA reads as TGTGCCAGCAGTGGACTAGCGGTGCCCTACGAGCAGTACTTC.

This clone was seen a handful of times. The V call is TRBV7-2, the J call TRBJ1-2; no reliable D call. Germline V gene sequence: CDR1 SGHTA, CDR2 FQGNSA. The CDR3 loop spans 14 amino acids. Trimming stripped 3 bases from V and 4 bases from J, with 12 bases between. DNA of the CDR3: TGTGCCAGCAGCTTCACGGAGGGCCGCTATGGCTACACCTTC. As protein: CASSFTEGRYGYTF.

This clone occurred a few times. The genes are TRBV5-1 and TRBJ1-4, with TRBD1 matching over 9 bases. V was pared by 1 base and J by 0 bases, with 7 bases of the junction left unmatched. CDR1 is SGHRS, CDR2 YFSETQ, per germline. The CDR3 consists of 18 residues. The CDR3 DNA reads TGCGCCAGCAGCTTGAGCGGACAGGGGTATGCAACTAATGAAAAACTGTTTTTT. Translated: CASSLSGQGYATNEKLFF.

The chain joins TRBV7-9 to TRBJ2-1, with no clear D. CDR3 length equals 17 residues. V was cut by 8 bases and J by 0 bases, with 20 bases left in between. The V gene's germline CDR1 is SEHNR and CDR2 FQNEAQ (reference sequence). For the CDR3, the DNA is TGTGCCAGCCTCAAGACCACCTGGAGTTCCTCCTACAATGAGCAGTTCTTC. The encoded protein is CASLKTTWSSSYNEQFF.

The chain combines TRBV5-4 with TRBJ1-2; D might be TRBD1 (5 bases). CDR3 length: 14 amino acids. The V and J ends lost 3 bases and 0 bases respectively, with 9 bases between them. Germline V gene lookup returns CDR1 SGHNT and CDR2 YYREEE (reference sequence). Here the CDR3 DNA reads TGTGCCAGCAGCTCGACAGAAACTAACTATGGCTACACCTTC. This translates into CASSSTETNYGYTF.